Each of the 26 T cell receptor beta chains below was sequenced from the same sample in a study of blood T cell repertoires in COVID-19. This table comes from immunoSEQ multiplex PCR, and its TCRdb copy is limited to in-frame clones, with some not included. The table has more than 200,000 clones, 80% to 90% seen once; the top ten hold roughly 1.4%. The sample was peripheral blood. These receptors all come from a woman between 35 and 50 years old who had recovered from COVID-19.

This sequence joins TRBV10-3 and TRBJ1-2; no clear D. V dropped 6 bases and J dropped 7 bases, with 15 bases sitting between them. The germline V gene has CDR1 ENHRY and CDR2 SYGVKD. CDR3 length: 13 amino acids. CDR3 region: CAIRAGGETGYTF. The CDR3 DNA follows: TGTGCCATCAGAGCTGGCGGGGAGACTGGCTACACCTTC.

This sequence joins TRBV5-1 and TRBJ1-4, with D possibly TRBD1 on 5 matching bases. The CDR3 runs 14 residues. Per germline, CDR1 SGHRS and CDR2 YFSETQ. V shed 1 base and J shed 7 bases, with 11 bases lying between them. The CDR3 region is CASSLPGPSEKLFF. Here the CDR3 DNA reads TGCGCCAGCAGCTTGCCAGGGCCTAGTGAAAAACTGTTTTTT.

The CDR3 region is CAWSTSGDEQFF. The DNA of the CDR3 is TGTGCCTGGAGTACTAGCGGAGACGAGCAGTTCTTC. V and J are TRBV30 and TRBJ2-1; 8 bases align to TRBD2. Germline V gives CDR1 GTSNPN, CDR2 SVGIG (reference sequence). This CDR3 comprises 12 residues. The ends lost 2 bases at V and 10 bases at J; junction bases unmatched: 4.

This chain uses TRBV10-3 with TRBJ1-6; 7 nucleotides line up with TRBD1. J gave up 8 bases and V 3 bases, and 4 bases lay outside the gene matches. The CDR3 length is 14 residues. Germline CDR1 ENHRY, CDR2 SYGVKD. The CDR3 reads CAISEGQGDSPLHF. The CDR3 DNA follows: TGTGCCATCAGTGAAGGGCAGGGGGATTCACCCCTCCACTTT.

The J gene is TRBJ1-3, the V gene TRBV18; 8 bases fit TRBD1. The CDR3 length is 15 residues. Per the germline V gene, CDR1 is KGHSH and CDR2 is LQKENI. J gave up 0 bases and V 3 bases, and 1 base lay outside the gene matches. DNA for the CDR3: TGTGCCAGCTCACCTACAGGGGGCTCTGGAAACACCATATATTTT. Translated, it gives CASSPTGGSGNTIYF.

This sequence joins TRBV5-5 and TRBJ1-1; D is uncertain. Trimming took off 6 bases at V and 8 bases at J, with 17 bases between the two ends. Germline V gene sequence: CDR1 SGHKS, CDR2 YYEKEE (reference sequence). CDR3 length equals 13 residues. CDR3 nucleotides: TGTGCCAGCACCTCTCACCGGGGTATAGAAGCTTTCTTT. As protein: CASTSHRGIEAFF.

The J gene is TRBJ1-4, the V gene TRBV5-1; 8 nucleotides line up with TRBD1. Germline values: CDR1 SGHRS, CDR2 YFSETQ. This CDR3 has 15 residues. V trimming: 4 bases; J trimming: 8 bases; junction bases outside the gene matches: 10. CDR3 in amino acids: CASSVQQGAQEKLFF. The CDR3 bases are TGCGCCAGCAGCGTCCAGCAGGGGGCGCAGGAAAAACTGTTTTTT.

V gene TRBV9 combines with J gene TRBJ2-1; tentatively, D is TRBD2 (5 bases). The germline CDR1 and CDR2 sequences are SGDLS and YYNGEE. V lost 2 bases and J lost 0, with 12 bases in between. The CDR3 loop spans 16 amino acids. CDR3 sequence: CASSVFGLLSYNEQFF. As DNA, the CDR3 is TGTGCCAGCAGCGTCTTCGGACTCCTCTCCTACAATGAGCAGTTCTTC.

The gene calls are TRBV7-2 and TRBJ2-5; D might be TRBD2 (5 bases). The CDR3 has 15 residues. The V end was cut by 2 bases, the J end by 4 bases, with 14 bases between. The germline V gene has CDR1 SGHTA and CDR2 FQGNSA. CDR3 loop: CASSLNGVGGETQYF. The DNA of the CDR3 is TGTGCCAGCAGCTTAAACGGAGTTGGAGGAGAGACCCAGTACTTC.

The J gene is TRBJ1-2, the V gene TRBV11-2; 8 positions agree with TRBD1. Germline V gene sequence: CDR1 SGHAT, CDR2 FQNNGV. The CDR3 covers 17 residues. Germline trimming cut 5 bases from V and 8 bases from J; bases unmatched to any gene: 19. This chain's CDR3 is CASSPEGRGLTERGYTF. The CDR3 nucleotides read TGTGCCAGCAGCCCAGAGGGCAGGGGGCTTACAGAAAGGGGCTACACCTTC. The complete variable domain, with remaining parts taken from reference TRBV11-2 and TRBJ1-2, reads EAGVAQSPRYKIIEKRQSVAFWCNPISGHATLYWYQQILGQGPKLLIQFQNNGVVDDSQLPKDRFSAERLKGVDSTLKIQPAKLEDSAVYLCASSPEGRGLTERGYTFGSGTRLTVV.

The chain recombines TRBV10-3 with TRBJ1-1; possibly TRBD1 for D (5 bases). V was trimmed by 4 bases and J by 0 bases, leaving 6 bases between them. Per the germline V gene, CDR1 is ENHRY and CDR2 is SYGVKD. The CDR3 sequence is 13 residues long. This CDR3 reads CAISAGMNTEAFF. In nucleotides, the CDR3 is TGTGCCATCAGTGCAGGGATGAACACTGAAGCTTTCTTT.

V is TRBV13 and J is TRBJ2-6; tentatively, D is TRBD2 (5 bases). V was clipped by 7 bases and J by 1 base, with 8 bases between them. Germline values: CDR1 PRHDT, CDR2 FYEKMQ (reference sequence). This CDR3 region has 14 residues. The CDR3 spells CASNRRSGANVLTF. The CDR3 DNA is TGTGCCAGCAACCGGAGGTCTGGGGCCAACGTCCTGACTTTC.

The CDR3 spells CASSLTPPGSSGNTIYF. CDR3 nucleotide sequence: TGTGCCAGCTCACTGACCCCCCCGGGGAGCTCTGGAAACACCATATATTTT. V usage is TRBV18 and J usage is TRBJ1-3; no definite D call. The CDR3 contains 17 residues. The V end was cut by 4 bases, the J end by 0 bases, with 16 bases between. Germline V gene lookup returns CDR1 KGHSH and CDR2 LQKENI.

This clone was detected only once. The DNA for the CDR3 is TGCGCCAGCAGCTTGGAAGGGACAGCGTCCTACGAGCAGTACTTC. Protein: CASSLEGTASYEQYF. The rearrangement links TRBV5-1 to TRBJ2-7; 7 positions match TRBD1. The V gene end was trimmed by 0 bases and the J gene end by 1 base; junction bases not matched to a gene: 4. This CDR3 has 15 amino acids. The germline CDR1 and CDR2 sequences are SGHRS and YFSETQ.

This chain links TRBV6-2 or TRBV6-3 with TRBJ1-2, with 7 bases fitting TRBD1. The CDR3 runs to 19 residues. The junction had 14 bases not matched to a gene; V was cut back by 0 bases and J by 1 base. Per germline, CDR1 MNHEY and CDR2 SVGEGT. The DNA of the CDR3 is TGTGCCAGCAGTTACTCGATTCTACTCCGAGGGGGCGGTAACTATGGCTACACCTTC. This gives the protein CASSYSILLRGGGNYGYTF.

The rearrangement joins TRBV4-3 to TRBJ1-2; no firm D call. In germline, CDR1 is LGHNA, CDR2 YSLEER. Trimming pared 0 bases from V and 5 bases from J, leaving 13 bases between. The CDR3 runs 15 residues. The CDR3 is CASSQDRGLGYGYTF. Here the CDR3 DNA reads TGCGCCAGCAGCCAAGATCGGGGTCTCGGTTATGGCTACACCTTC.

This clone was picked up one time. The chain links TRBV29-1 to TRBJ2-3; 7 nucleotides align to TRBD2. This CDR3 is 14 amino acids long. J gave up 0 bases and V 5 bases, and 5 bases lay outside the gene matches. The V gene's germline CDR1 is SQVTM and CDR2 ANQGSEA. This CDR3 reads CSVTAGLSTDTQYF. The CDR3 DNA follows: TGCAGCGTTACAGCGGGACTAAGCACAGATACGCAGTATTTT.

This clone was seen more than once but under ten times. J is TRBJ1-5 and V is TRBV19; TRBD1 agrees at 7 bases. The CDR3 is 21 amino acids. Germline CDR1 is LNHDA and CDR2 is SQIVND (reference sequence). With 2 bases clipped from V and 5 bases from J, the junction kept 24 bases outside the gene matches. CDR3 sequence (DNA): TGTGCCAGTAGTATATTCGAGGGGGCCGCCGGGACAACTGCCCCCTATCAGCCCCAGCATTTT. Residues: CASSIFEGAAGTTAPYQPQHF.

The chain employs TRBV19 and TRBJ1-1, with 8 bases lining up with TRBD1. The CDR3 covers 13 residues. The V gene's germline CDR1 is LNHDA and CDR2 SQIVND (reference sequence). Unmatched junction bases numbered 5, after V lost 6 bases and J lost 5 bases. The CDR3 DNA reads as TGTGCCAGTAGCGGACAGGGTGAGACTGAAGCTTTCTTT. This gives the protein CASSGQGETEAFF.

The count of this clone is one. The CDR3 bases are TGTGCCAGCTCTTCAGGACAGGGGAACAATCAGCCCCAGCATTTT. Its protein product is CASSSGQGNNQPQHF. The chain recombines TRBV18 with TRBJ1-5; 9 bases match TRBD1. CDR3 length: 15 residues. The germline V gene has CDR1 KGHSH and CDR2 LQKENI. V shed 6 bases, J shed 3 bases, and the junction held 6 bases outside the gene matches.

This chain joins TRBV19 and TRBJ1-1, with 9 bases matching TRBD1. There are 14 residues in the CDR3. Germline V gives CDR1 LNHDA, CDR2 SQIVND (reference sequence). The V gene end was trimmed by 6 bases and the J gene end by 6 bases; junction bases not matched to a gene: 8. CDR3 protein: CASSRTGGAAEAFF. CDR3 nucleotides: TGTGCCAGTAGCCGAACAGGGGGCGCGGCTGAAGCTTTCTTT.

A remark on this clone: Other DNA sequences within the sample encode an identical CDR3. The chain has TRBV5-6 and TRBJ2-7; D is perhaps TRBD2 (5 bases). The CDR3 loop spans 14 amino acids. The V end lost 0 bases, the J end lost 0 bases, and 7 bases lay between the germline ends. CDR1 and CDR2 (germline): SGHDT, YYEEEE. CDR3 bases: TGTGCCAGCAGCTTGGGTGGGAGCTCCTACGAGCAGTACTTC. This sequence encodes CASSLGGSSYEQYF.

This clone showed up just a few times. The rearrangement links TRBV4-1 to TRBJ1-6; D gene unclear. The CDR3 sequence is 15 residues long. V was trimmed by 0 bases and J by 4 bases, leaving 7 bases between them. From germline, CDR1 is MGHRA and CDR2 YSYEKL. CDR3 residues: CASSQEMTYNSPLHF. CDR3 nucleotides: TGCGCCAGCAGCCAAGAGATGACTTATAATTCACCCCTCCACTTT.

The chain employs TRBV10-3 and TRBJ2-1, with D hard to call. There are 12 residues in the CDR3. Trimming stripped 0 bases from V and 8 bases from J, with 5 bases between. Germline V CDR1 and CDR2: ENHRY, SYGVKD. CDR3 sequence reads: CAISESLDEQFF. In DNA, the CDR3 is TGTGCCATCAGTGAGTCACTTGATGAGCAGTTCTTC.

J is TRBJ2-7 and V is TRBV5-1, with D possibly matching TRBD1 (5 bases). Trimming shortened V by 0 bases and J by 2 bases, and 9 bases separated the two germline ends. The CDR3 loop spans 14 amino acids. CDR1 SGHRS and CDR2 YFSETQ come from the germline V gene. The CDR3 sequence: CASSLGQKTYEQYF. The CDR3 DNA sequence: TGCGCCAGCAGCTTGGGACAGAAAACCTACGAGCAGTACTTC.

The chain couples TRBV5-4 to TRBJ2-1, with 10 bases matching TRBD2. Germline CDR1 and CDR2: SGHNT and YYREEE (reference sequence). V was clipped by 4 bases and J by 5 bases; unmatched bases: 6. This CDR3 region has 15 residues. CDR3: CASSASGGVNNEQFF. For the CDR3, the DNA is TGTGCCAGCAGCGCGAGCGGGGGGGTGAACAATGAGCAGTTCTTC.